This T cell receptor (beta chain) is drawn from a study of OX40 agonist ivuxolimab in advanced cancers. Study in general: Among those enrolled, mean age was roughly 55 years (range about 23 to 85) and 75% to 85% were male. Prior anti-PD-1, anti-PD-L1 or anti-CTLA-4 therapy did not bar entry, and approximately 43% had some. Notes on the study in general: Antigen specificity was not determined for the expanded peripheral T cells.

Germline V CDR1 and CDR2: LNHNV, YYDKDF (reference sequence). Between the trimmed V and J ends, which lost 1 base and 0 bases, there was a span of 10 bases. The CDR3 is 16 amino acids. For this clone: The antigen remains undetermined.

On cycle 4 day 1 and cycle 7 day 1, as well as at baseline, blood was sampled. Assay used: immunoSEQ multiplex PCR; TCRdb lists only in-frame clones, some missing. This sample carries 62,000 or so clones, 84% of them seen once, and the ten largest clones take approximately 9.8%. This sequence joins TRBV15 and TRBJ1-3; no clear D. The source of this sequence is an adult with an advanced solid tumor such as melanoma, head and neck, liver or kidney cancer. The source was CD4+ or CD8+ T cells sorted from blood, collected in a trial of the OX40 agonist ivuxolimab. The CDR3 nucleotides are TGTGCCACCAGCAGAGCTCTCCTGGCCTCTGGAAACACCATATATTTT. It translates to CATSRALLASGNTIYF. Filled out from reference TRBV15 and TRBJ1-3, the complete variable domain reads DAMVIQNPRYQVTQFGKPVTLSCSQTLNHNVMYWYQQKSSQAPKLLFHYYDKDFNNEADTPDNFQSRRPNTSFCFLDIRSPGLGDTAMYLCATSRALLASGNTIYFGEGSWLTVV.